Shown below are 25 T cell receptor beta chains from a single sample sequenced in a study of T-cell reconstitution after alpha-beta-depleted transplantation in children. Unique molecular identifiers tagged the TCRbeta library. TCRdb passed the PCR reads through MiXCR, listing each CDR3 protein once. This table has about 200,000 distinct CDR3 sequences, 13% to 15% appearing once. The material sequenced was PBMCs from the stem cell graft donor, taken from the stem cell graft. Every receptor here comes from a human donor who donated a stem cell graft to a child with acute lymphoblastic leukemia.

This clonotype was recorded many times. The chain recombines TRBV20-1 with TRBJ1-1; 7 nucleotides line up with TRBD1. J gave up 7 bases and V 6 bases, and 5 bases lay outside the gene matches. From germline, CDR1 is DFQATT and CDR2 SNEGSKA (reference sequence). The CDR3 totals 11 residues. CDR3 bases: TGCAGTGCGGGGGGACAGATTGAAGCTTTCTTT. Translated: CSAGGQIEAFF.

This clonotype has just a few counts. This rearrangement joins TRBV7-2 to TRBJ1-5; TRBD1 might be the D (5 bases). The CDR3 has 15 amino acids. Germline V gene sequence: CDR1 SGHTA, CDR2 FQGNSA. V was shortened by 3 bases and J by 2 bases, with 11 bases between the two germline ends. CDR3 sequence reads: CASSFGATGNQPQHF. CDR3 nucleotides: TGTGCCAGCAGCTTCGGGGCGACGGGCAATCAGCCCCAGCATTTT.

The genes are TRBV12-3 or TRBV12-4 and TRBJ2-2, with 14 nucleotides matching TRBD2. The trim removed 7 bases at V and 4 bases at J, leaving 8 bases unmatched. CDR3 length equals 17 residues. In DNA form, the CDR3 reads TGTGCCAGCAACACCCTGGGACTAGCGGGAGCCACCGGGGAGCTGTTTTTT. It yields the protein CASNTLGLAGATGELFF.

Worth noting for this clonotype: A much larger clone differs by one base, so this may be a read error. This chain links TRBV10-2 with TRBJ2-1; weak D call: TRBD2 (6 bases). Per the germline V gene, CDR1 is WSHSY and CDR2 is SAAADI. The CDR3 totals 15 residues. The CDR3 region has the DNA TGCGCCAGCAGACCCGGCGGGGATTCTTACAATGAGCAGCTCTTC. Translation gives CASRPGGDSYNEQLF.

This clonotype was recorded many times. This chain connects TRBV5-1 to TRBJ1-6, with D maybe TRBD1 (6 bases). The CDR3 extends over 15 amino acids. Per the germline V gene, CDR1 is SGHRS and CDR2 is YFSETQ. V lost 0 bases to trimming and J lost 7 bases, with 11 bases between them. DNA of the CDR3: TGCGCCAGCAGCTTGGCCGGGCAGGGGAATTCACCCCTCCACTTT. It yields the protein CASSLAGQGNSPLHF. The full variable domain, rest sourced from reference TRBV5-1 and TRBJ1-6, is KAGVTQTPRYLIKTRGQQVTLSCSPISGHRSVSWYQQTPGQGLQFLFEYFSETQRNKGNFPGRFSGRQFSNSRSEMNVSTLELGDSALYLCASSLAGQGNSPLHFGNGTRLTVT.

The table lists this clonotype with many counts. The V call is TRBV20-1, the J call TRBJ2-7; 9 bases fit TRBD2. CDR1 and CDR2 (germline): DFQATT, SNEGSKA (reference sequence). V lost 3 bases, J lost 3 bases, and 15 bases stayed unmatched. The CDR3 contains 17 residues. The CDR3 DNA is TGCAGTGCTAGTTTACCAGCGGGAGGCTTCCGTGGCTACGAGCAGTACTTC. Its translation: CSASLPAGGFRGYEQYF.

The rearrangement links TRBV2 to TRBJ2-5; D gene uncertain. Germline CDR1 and CDR2: SNHLY and FYNNEI. This CDR3 is 13 amino acids long. V was shortened by 1 base and J by 4 bases, with 7 bases between the two germline ends. The CDR3 DNA sequence: TGTGCCAGCAGTGAAGGATGGCGAGAGACCCAGTACTTC. This sequence encodes CASSEGWRETQYF.

This clonotype has ten or more counts. The rearrangement joins TRBV28 to TRBJ1-1; D call uncertain. The CDR3 runs to 13 residues. Germline assignment: CDR1 MDHEN and CDR2 SYDVKM. Trimming shortened V by 1 base and J by 2 bases, and 5 bases separated the two germline ends. The DNA for the CDR3 is TGTGCCAGCAGTTTATTAATAAACACTGAAGCTTTCTTT. It yields the protein CASSLLINTEAFF.

This clonotype was counted ten times or more. The chain combines TRBV5-1 with TRBJ2-2; weak D call: TRBD2 (5 bases). The germline gives CDR1 SGHRS, CDR2 YFSETQ. This CDR3 contains 15 residues. Deletions cut 2 bases from V and 2 bases from J, with 10 bases between. The CDR3 DNA sequence: TGCGCCAGCAGCTTAGGACGGGGAAACACCGGGGAGCTGTTTTTT. Translating gives CASSLGRGNTGELFF.

This clonotype was counted between two and nine times. The chain links TRBV11-2 to TRBJ2-5; 7 positions match TRBD2. The CDR3 length is 14 residues. From germline, CDR1 is SGHAT and CDR2 FQNNGV. V shed 5 bases, J shed 2 bases, and the junction held 5 bases outside the gene matches. CDR3 DNA sequence: TGTGCCAGCAGCCCCCACGGGGGGCAAGAGACCCAGTACTTC. This translates into CASSPHGGQETQYF.

This clonotype was counted ten times or more. V usage is TRBV5-1 and J usage is TRBJ1-4, with D maybe TRBD1 (6 bases). Germline CDR1 reads SGHRS; CDR2 reads YFSETQ. This CDR3 region has 15 residues. The germline V and J ends were trimmed by 5 bases and 5 bases, with 16 bases remaining between them. Here the CDR3 DNA reads TGCGCCAGCAGTCGAAGCAGGGGTGGAAATGAAAAACTGTTTTTT. Protein: CASSRSRGGNEKLFF.

Ten or more counts support this clonotype. The CDR3 DNA reads TGTGCCATCAGTGCGGGAGCGGCCTACGAGCAGTACTTC. Protein sequence: CAISAGAAYEQYF. This rearrangement joins TRBV10-3 to TRBJ2-7; possibly TRBD2 for D (6 bases). CDR1 is ENHRY and CDR2 is SYGVKD in the germline V gene. The CDR3 loop spans 13 amino acids. V was clipped by 4 bases and J by 2 bases, with 9 bases between them.

This clonotype appeared many times. This chain joins TRBV20-1 and TRBJ1-2; no reliable D call. The length of the CDR3 is 13 residues. Germline-derived CDR1 and CDR2 are DFQATT and SNEGSKA (reference sequence). The V and J ends lost 0 bases and 6 bases respectively, with 11 bases between them. The CDR3 protein is CSARDQRWDGYTF. Here the CDR3 DNA reads TGCAGTGCTAGAGATCAACGGTGGGATGGCTACACCTTC.

This clonotype was detected only a few times. This rearrangement joins TRBV3-1 to TRBJ2-7; D remains ambiguous. Germline CDR1 is LGHDT and CDR2 is YNNKEL (reference sequence). The ends were cut back, 2 bases at V and 7 bases at J, with 15 bases in the middle. This CDR3 has 14 amino acids. CDR3 nucleotide sequence: TGTGCCAGCAGCCAAAGACCCACGGCTCCAGAGCAGTACTTC. Translation gives CASSQRPTAPEQYF.

The chain uses TRBV20-1 and TRBJ2-3; no definite D call. The CDR3 is made up of 15 amino acids. Trimming removed 4 bases at V and 0 bases at J, with 14 bases between. Germline assignment: CDR1 DFQATT and CDR2 SNEGSKA (reference sequence). The CDR3 is CSATGRPASTDTQYF. The CDR3 DNA sequence: TGCAGTGCTACTGGACGGCCGGCTAGCACAGATACGCAGTATTTT.

This clonotype has at least ten counts. The chain couples TRBV29-1 to TRBJ1-5; D perhaps matches TRBD1 (5 bases). The CDR3 has 16 amino acids. The V gene lost 5 bases and the J gene lost 4 bases, with 21 bases spanning the gap. The germline CDR1 and CDR2 sequences are SQVTM and ANQGSEA. The CDR3 region is CSVSIGEGWRNQPQHF. The CDR3 coding sequence is TGCAGCGTTAGCATCGGTGAGGGGTGGAGGAATCAGCCCCAGCATTTT.

In this sample, this clonotype turned up many times. This chain links TRBV7-8 with TRBJ2-7; 12 bases are a match to TRBD1. Germline CDR1 SGHVS, CDR2 FQNEAQ. V was pared by 3 bases and J by 6 bases, with 3 bases of the junction left unmatched. There are 14 residues in the CDR3. As DNA, the CDR3 is TGTGCCAGCAGCTTGGGACAGGGGGCCGGCGAGCAGTACTTC. Protein product: CASSLGQGAGEQYF.

This clonotype was found many times. The rearrangement joins TRBV27 to TRBJ2-2; 7 bases are shared with TRBD2. The CDR3 length is 15 residues. V shed 2 bases and J 4 bases; nucleotides not matched to a gene: 4. Germline V CDR1 and CDR2: MNHEY, SMNVEV (reference sequence). CDR3 region: CASSLAGDGTGELFF. The DNA of the CDR3 is TGTGCCAGCAGTTTAGCGGGAGACGGCACCGGGGAGCTGTTTTTT.

Many counts were recorded for this clonotype. This sequence joins TRBV29-1 and TRBJ2-1; the match to TRBD2 covers 7 bases. Germline-derived CDR1 and CDR2 are SQVTM and ANQGSEA. CDR3 length: 14 amino acids. Losses at the gene ends were 6 bases for V and 8 bases for J; bases not matched to a gene: 13. CDR3 in amino acids: CSVSRSGGAHEQFF. The DNA of the CDR3 is TGCAGCGTGAGTCGGTCGGGGGGAGCCCATGAGCAGTTCTTC.

The rearrangement links TRBV10-1 to TRBJ2-2; TRBD1 matches 8 bases. This CDR3 has 16 residues. CDR1 is WNHNN and CDR2 is SYGVQD in the germline V gene (reference sequence). V lost 3 bases and J lost 4; bases outside the gene matches: 7. The DNA for the CDR3 is TGCGCCAGCAGTGATACAGGGGGTTCCACCACCGGGGAGCTGTTTTTT. Translated: CASSDTGGSTTGELFF.

This clonotype was observed a few times. This chain links TRBV6-5 with TRBJ2-2; unclear D gene. CDR3 length: 13 amino acids. Germline V gene sequence: CDR1 MNHEY, CDR2 SVGAGI. The V gene lost 11 bases and the J gene lost 3 bases, with 13 bases spanning the gap. The CDR3 loop is CAARIPDTGELFF. CDR3 coding DNA: TGTGCCGCGCGGATTCCGGACACCGGGGAGCTGTTTTTT.

This clonotype has a handful of counts. J is TRBJ2-3 and V is TRBV11-2, with unresolved D. Trimming cost V 6 bases and J 0 bases, with 13 bases left between them. This CDR3 is 15 amino acids long. Germline lookup yields CDR1 SGHAT and CDR2 FQNNGV. The CDR3 reads CASRMELSSTDTQYF. In DNA, the CDR3 is TGTGCCAGCAGGATGGAATTGTCTAGCACAGATACGCAGTATTTT.

This clonotype was seen at least ten times. The chain uses TRBV28 and TRBJ1-5, with D possibly TRBD1 on 5 matching bases. V was pared by 4 bases and J by 4 bases, with 5 bases between. CDR3 length equals 12 residues. Germline lookup yields CDR1 MDHEN and CDR2 SYDVKM. DNA of the CDR3: TGTGCCAGCAGTTGGGGGAATCAGCCCCAGCATTTT. As protein: CASSWGNQPQHF.

V and J are TRBV20-1 and TRBJ1-1; 8 bases line up with TRBD1. The CDR3 consists of 13 residues. Germline CDR1 DFQATT, CDR2 SNEGSKA (reference sequence). CDR3 protein: CAHAGTGNTEAFF. DNA for the CDR3: TGCGCCCACGCCGGGACAGGGAACACTGAAGCTTTCTTT.

The rearrangement links TRBV6-6 to TRBJ1-5, with 9 bases identical to TRBD1. The CDR3 is made up of 13 amino acids. The germline V gene encodes CDR1 MNHNY and CDR2 SVGAGI (reference sequence). Trimming at V came to 5 bases and at J to 8 bases, leaving 4 bases not matched to a gene. The CDR3 is CASSKDRGEPQHF. CDR3 coding DNA: TGTGCCAGCAGTAAGGACAGGGGAGAGCCCCAGCATTTT.